This is a list of T cell receptor beta chains from one sample in a study of blood T cells in healthy people across ages. TCRdb re-analysed the 5' RACE reads in MiXCR, keeping a single row per CDR3 protein. The repertoire holds some 1.4 million distinct CDR3 sequences, with 35% to 45% as singletons. Source material: blood. The source is a woman between 18 and 29 years old in good health. Each CDR3 is given with its conserved first and last residue. Fields, in order: J gene, clone size, V gene, D gene, CDR3 DNA, CDR3 protein. A D gene is named only where the DNA matches it firmly. Only some rows state a clone size, as once, few, many or a class for expanded clones.

>TRBJ2-7|-|TRBV5-1|TRBD1
TGCGCCAGCACCGGACAGGGGTCACCGGATAACGAGCAGTACTTC
CASTGQGSPDNEQYF
>TRBJ2-1|-|TRBV9|TRBD2
TGTGCCAGCAGCGTAGAGACAGCGGGAGCCTGGGAGCAGTTCTTC
CASSVETAGAWEQFF
>TRBJ2-7|-|TRBV6-2/TRBV6-3|TRBD2
TGTGCCAGCACCACCTCTAGCGGGAGTGTTAATGAGCAGTACTTC
CASTTSSGSVNEQYF
>TRBJ2-1|-|TRBV2|-
TGTGCCAGCCATGTCCATATCTTCCTCGCCGAGTACAATGAGCAGTTCTTC
CASHVHIFLAEYNEQFF
>TRBJ2-1|-|TRBV7-2|TRBD2
TGTGCCAGCAGCCTTCCACGCGGGAGGGTGTTCTTC
CASSLPRGRVFF
>TRBJ1-3|few|TRBV12-3/TRBV12-4|-
TGTGCCAGCAGTTTATTGGGTTCTGGAAACACCATATATTTT
CASSLLGSGNTIYF
>TRBJ2-5|-|TRBV3-1|-
TGTGCCAGCAGCCAGGTTACCTGGGAGCAGTACTTC
CASSQVTWEQYF
>TRBJ2-5|few|TRBV28|TRBD1
TGTGCCAGCAGACTAAGGGGGCCAGGGGTTTGGGAGACCCAGTACTTC
CASRLRGPGVWETQYF
>TRBJ2-7|-|TRBV2|-
TGTGCCAGCAGGCGGGGTCAAACCTACGAGCAGTACTTC
CASRRGQTYEQYF
>TRBJ2-3|once|TRBV7-8|-
TGTGCCAGCAGCTATGATGGTAACACAGATACGCAGTATTTT
CASSYDGNTDTQYF
>TRBJ2-5|-|TRBV6-6|-
TGTGCCAGTCAGGGGTCGTACCAAGAGACCCAGTACTTC
CASQGSYQETQYF
>TRBJ1-4|-|TRBV7-2|TRBD1
TGTGCCAGCAGACACAGACAGGGCCTCTCAACTAATGAAAAACTGTTTTTT
CASRHRQGLSTNEKLFF
>TRBJ1-1|-|TRBV25-1|TRBD1
TGTGCCAGCAGTGTGACAGGGGGGAGAACTGAAGCTTTCTTT
CASSVTGGRTEAFF
>TRBJ2-7|few|TRBV4-2|-
TGTGCCAGCAGCCAAGGTCAAACGGCCGCCTACGAGCAGTACTTC
CASSQGQTAAYEQYF
>TRBJ2-3|-|TRBV5-5|-
TGTGCCAGCAGCTTTGGTAGAAGGCCCACAGATACGCAGTATTTT
CASSFGRRPTDTQYF
>TRBJ2-5|-|TRBV24-1|-
TGTGCCACCCGGGACAACGAAGAGACCCAGTACTTC
CATRDNEETQYF
>TRBJ2-5|-|TRBV20-1|-
TGCAGTGCTAATGACCCGGGGGCGTTGCTAAGTACGGCCCAGTACTTC
CSANDPGALLSTAQYF
>TRBJ1-4|few|TRBV12-3/TRBV12-4|TRBD1
TGTGCCAGCAGCCCGACAGGGGGCGGTGAAAAACTGTTTTTT
CASSPTGGGEKLFF
>TRBJ2-3|-|TRBV3-1|TRBD2
TGTGCCAGCAGCCAAGTGACGAGCGGGAGGGCCCTAAATACGCAGTATTTT
CASSQVTSGRALNTQYF
>TRBJ2-7|-|TRBV6-5|-
TGTGCCAGCAGTTACTCTATATCAGGGTCCTACGAGCAGTACTTC
CASSYSISGSYEQYF
>TRBJ2-1|many|TRBV20-1|-
TGCAGTACCGGCGATCTGAATGAGCAGTTCTTC
CSTGDLNEQFF
>TRBJ2-7|few|TRBV5-1|-
TGCGCCAGCAGCCCCGACCCGGGCTTATCCTACGAGCAGTACTTC
CASSPDPGLSYEQYF
>TRBJ2-3|-|TRBV4-1|TRBD2
TGCGCCAGCAGCCAAGACCGACTAGCGGGAGCAGATACGCAGTATTTT
CASSQDRLAGADTQYF
>TRBJ1-1|few|TRBV27|-
TGTGCCAGCAGTTTATCGACCCTGAACACTGAAGCTTTCTTT
CASSLSTLNTEAFF
>TRBJ2-3|-|TRBV9|-
TGTGCCAGCAGCGTAGCCCGTGGGACAGATACGCAGTATTTT
CASSVARGTDTQYF
>TRBJ2-7|few|TRBV3-1|TRBD1
TGTGCCAGCAGCCAAGTCGGGACAGGGAGCTCCTACGAGCAGTACTTC
CASSQVGTGSSYEQYF
>TRBJ2-1|-|TRBV6-4|-
TGTGCCAGCAGTGACACTGGGTACACTGAGCAGTTCTTC
CASSDTGYTEQFF
>TRBJ2-3|few|TRBV6-5|-
TGTGCCACGCTCTCAACCTCGGGGGATACGCAGTATTTT
CATLSTSGDTQYF
>TRBJ2-3|-|TRBV20-1|-
TGCAGTGCCATTGATACAGTCGCAGATACGCAGTATTTT
CSAIDTVADTQYF
>TRBJ2-5|-|TRBV20-1|-
TGCAGTGCCCCCCGCGGAGCTTCGTACCAAGAGACCCAGTACTTC
CSAPRGASYQETQYF
>TRBJ1-2|-|TRBV12-3/TRBV12-4|-
TGTGCCAGCGCACCACCAGGGTTTAAGTATGGCTACACCTTC
CASAPPGFKYGYTF
>TRBJ1-5|-|TRBV20-1|-
TGCAGTGCGAGCGAGGGAGCGAGTCAGCCCCAGCATTTT
CSASEGASQPQHF
>TRBJ2-1|-|TRBV20-1|-
TGCAGTGCTAGCCCTAAAGCGGGTGACTACAATGAGCAGTTCTTC
CSASPKAGDYNEQFF
>TRBJ1-4|-|TRBV6-5|-
TGTGCCAGCACCCCATTTGGACCTGCAACTAATGAAAAACTGTTTTTT
CASTPFGPATNEKLFF
>TRBJ1-4|-|TRBV5-1|TRBD1
TGCGCCAGCAGCTTGGAGGGACAGGGGACTAATGAAAAACTGTTTTTT
CASSLEGQGTNEKLFF
>TRBJ1-1|-|TRBV20-1|-
TGCAGTGCTCCGCCGTCGTGGGGGAGTACTGAAGCTTTCTTT
CSAPPSWGSTEAFF
>TRBJ1-1|few|TRBV7-9|-
TGTGCCAGCAGCCCCGCGGCGGCTGAAGCTTTCTTT
CASSPAAAEAFF
>TRBJ1-1|-|TRBV7-8|-
TGTGCCAGCAGCTTAGGAGGCAATGAAGCTTTCTTT
CASSLGGNEAFF
>TRBJ2-7|-|TRBV10-3|-
TGTGCCATCACCTCCGACAGGTACTACTACGAGCAGTACTTC
CAITSDRYYYEQYF
>TRBJ2-5|-|TRBV7-2|-
TGTGCCAGCAGCATAGACCGGGGTGGAGCTAGGGAGCAGTACTTC
CASSIDRGGAREQYF
>TRBJ1-2|-|TRBV20-1|TRBD1
TGCAGTGCTAACCGGGACAGGGGGGTTACCTATGGCTACACCTTC
CSANRDRGVTYGYTF
>TRBJ1-5|-|TRBV5-3|-
TGTGCCAGAAGCCCTGGGCCAGGGAAGATTCAGCCCCAGCATTTT
CARSPGPGKIQPQHF
>TRBJ1-2|few|TRBV2|TRBD1
TGTGCCAGCAGTGAGGACAGGGGGCAAAACTATGGCTACACCTTC
CASSEDRGQNYGYTF
>TRBJ2-3|-|TRBV13|-
TGTGCCAGCAGCCCGAGAGGCTTGGACTGGGTTTCCGAGCAGTATTTT
CASSPRGLDWVSEQYF
>TRBJ1-1|-|TRBV3-1|-
TGTGCCAGCAGCCAAGTTTTGACAGCAGAAGAAGCTTTCTTT
CASSQVLTAEEAFF
>TRBJ2-1|few|TRBV12-3/TRBV12-4|TRBD2
TGTGCCAGCAGGCTGGGTATGGCGGGGGGCTACAATGAGCAGTTCTTC
CASRLGMAGGYNEQFF
>TRBJ1-2|-|TRBV27|TRBD1
TGTGCCAGCAGTTTATCGCCGGACAGGGGGGCATATGGCTACACCTTC
CASSLSPDRGAYGYTF
>TRBJ1-2|-|TRBV7-2|-
TGTGCCAGCAGCCCCCTCGCCGGGACGGCTAACTATGGCTACACCTTC
CASSPLAGTANYGYTF
>TRBJ2-7|-|TRBV6-5|-
TGTGCCAGCAGTTACTCGAGGCAGGGGGGCTACGAGCAGTACTTC
CASSYSRQGGYEQYF
>TRBJ2-7|-|TRBV3-1|-
TGTGCCAGCAGCCCCTCTCGTACAGGGACCTACGAGCAGTACTTC
CASSPSRTGTYEQYF